What follows is one T cell receptor (beta chain) and its context. Its target is not known. The sample comes from a study of cytomegalovirus exposure and HLA in healthy donors. Study-level information: From donors who were HLA-typed, an early data release held 70 million to 90 million unique TCRs. Study-wide results and caveats: Accounts indicate the classifier identified cytomegalovirus status with strong specificity and sensitivity. CMV serostatus stood as the only immune exposure information on hand.

Per the germline V gene, CDR1 is SGHTA and CDR2 is FQGNSA. The CDR3 totals 13 residues. Trimming stripped 5 bases from V and 2 bases from J, with 10 bases between. Both 60 Vbeta primers and 13 Jbeta primers went into the PCR. Profiling relied on immunoSEQ multiplex PCR, and the TCRdb table lists in-frame clones only, not all of them. The data hold tens of thousands of clones, with over 75% observed a single time. The sequenced sample was PBMCs. The sequence was obtained from a male donor in good health and CMV-seropositive. The rearrangement uses TRBV7-2 and TRBJ2-7; D is uncertain. In DNA, the CDR3 is TGTGCCAGCAGCCCCAACTTGGCCTACGAGCAGTACTTC. Its translation is CASSPNLAYEQYF.